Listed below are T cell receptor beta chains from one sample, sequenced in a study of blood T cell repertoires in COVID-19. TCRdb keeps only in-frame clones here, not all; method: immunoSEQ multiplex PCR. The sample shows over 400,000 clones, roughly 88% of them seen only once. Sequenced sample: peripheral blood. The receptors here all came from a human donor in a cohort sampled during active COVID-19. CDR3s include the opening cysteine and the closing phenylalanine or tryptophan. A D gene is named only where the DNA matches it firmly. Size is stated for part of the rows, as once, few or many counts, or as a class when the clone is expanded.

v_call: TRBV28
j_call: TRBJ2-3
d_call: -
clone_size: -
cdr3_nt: TGTGCCAGCAGTTTACGGCAGGGCTGGAATACGCAGTATTTT
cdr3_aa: CASSLRQGWNTQYF

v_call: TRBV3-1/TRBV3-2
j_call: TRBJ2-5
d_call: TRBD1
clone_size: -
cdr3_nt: TGTGCCAGCAGCCAAACAGGGGGATTAGTAGAGACCCAGTACTTC
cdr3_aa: CASSQTGGLVETQYF

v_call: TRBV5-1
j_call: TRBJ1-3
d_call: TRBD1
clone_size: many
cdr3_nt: TGCGCCAGCAGCCCACAGGGGGGGACGGGATCTGGAAACACCATATATTTT
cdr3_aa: CASSPQGGTGSGNTIYF

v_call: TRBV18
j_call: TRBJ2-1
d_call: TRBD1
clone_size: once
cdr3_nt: TGTGCCAGCTCGACAGGGACAGGGGAGGCTGAGCAGTTCTTC
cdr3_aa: CASSTGTGEAEQFF

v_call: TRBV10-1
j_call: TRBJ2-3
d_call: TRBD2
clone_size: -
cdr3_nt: TGCGCCAGCAGTGCGATTCTAGCGGGAGCAGGAGATACGCAGTATTTT
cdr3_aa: CASSAILAGAGDTQYF

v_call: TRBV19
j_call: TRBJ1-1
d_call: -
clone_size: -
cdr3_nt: TGTGCCAGTAGTATTAACAGAAACACTGAAGCTTTCTTT
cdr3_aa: CASSINRNTEAFF

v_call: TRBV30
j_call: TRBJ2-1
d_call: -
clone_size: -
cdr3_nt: TGTGCCTGGACCCACCGGACAGCTTACAATGAGCAGTTCTTC
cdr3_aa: CAWTHRTAYNEQFF

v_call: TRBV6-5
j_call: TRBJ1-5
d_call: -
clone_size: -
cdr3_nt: TGTGCCAGCATCGAGGGAGGGGTTGGGCAGCCCCAGCATTTT
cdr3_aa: CASIEGGVGQPQHF

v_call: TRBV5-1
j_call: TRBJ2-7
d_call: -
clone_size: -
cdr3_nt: TGCGCCAGCAGCTTGACAGAGTACGAGCAGTACTTC
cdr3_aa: CASSLTEYEQYF

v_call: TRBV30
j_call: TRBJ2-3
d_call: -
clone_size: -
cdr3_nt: TGTGCCTGGAGTGTCTTTAGCGCTCAGAGCACAGATACGCAGTATTTT
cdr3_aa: CAWSVFSAQSTDTQYF

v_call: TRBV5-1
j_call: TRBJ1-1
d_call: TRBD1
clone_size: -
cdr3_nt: TGCGCCAGCAGTTCTGGGACAGCTAACACTGAAGCTTTCTTT
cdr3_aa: CASSSGTANTEAFF

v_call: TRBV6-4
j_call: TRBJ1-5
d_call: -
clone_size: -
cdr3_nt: TGTGCAGTGGAGCGGCTTAGCAATCAGCCCCAGCATTTT
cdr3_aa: CAVERLSNQPQHF

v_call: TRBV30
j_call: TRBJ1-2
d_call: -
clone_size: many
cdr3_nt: TGTGCCTGGAGGCGGGGGGTGGATGGCTATGGCTACACCTTC
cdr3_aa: CAWRRGVDGYGYTF

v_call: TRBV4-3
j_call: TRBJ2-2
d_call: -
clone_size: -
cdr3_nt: TGCGCCAGCAGCCAAGACTTCGGGTACACCGGGGAGCTGTTTTTT
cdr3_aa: CASSQDFGYTGELFF

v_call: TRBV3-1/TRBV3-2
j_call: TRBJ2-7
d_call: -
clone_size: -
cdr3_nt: TGTGCCAGCAGCCAAGTTTGGAGACAGGCCGGTGTGTACTTC
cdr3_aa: CASSQVWRQAGVYF

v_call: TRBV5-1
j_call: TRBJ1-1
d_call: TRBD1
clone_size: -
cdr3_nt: TGCGCCAGCAGCTCCGGACAGGGGGTCGTGAACACTGAAGCTTTCTTT
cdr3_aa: CASSSGQGVVNTEAFF

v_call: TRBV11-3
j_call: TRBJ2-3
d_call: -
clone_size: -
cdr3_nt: TGTGCCAGCAGCCCTGAAGGAGCAGATACGCAGTATTTT
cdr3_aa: CASSPEGADTQYF

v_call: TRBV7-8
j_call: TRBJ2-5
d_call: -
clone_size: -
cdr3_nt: TGTGCCAGCAGCTTAATCGGGAACGGCGCGGAGACCCAGTACTTC
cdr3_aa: CASSLIGNGAETQYF

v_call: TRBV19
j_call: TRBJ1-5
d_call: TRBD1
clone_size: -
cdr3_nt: TGTGCCAGTAGTATAGAGACAACAGGGGGCCTTCGCAATCAGCCCCAGCATTTT
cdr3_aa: CASSIETTGGLRNQPQHF

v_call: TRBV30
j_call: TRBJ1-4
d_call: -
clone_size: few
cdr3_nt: TGTGCCTGGAGCGCAGAGGTTGGTGAAAAACTGTTTTTT
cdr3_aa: CAWSAEVGEKLFF

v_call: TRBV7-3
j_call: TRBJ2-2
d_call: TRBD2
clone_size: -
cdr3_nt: TGTGCCAGCAGCCCCTCACTAGCGGGATGGACCGGGGAGCTGTTTTTT
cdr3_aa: CASSPSLAGWTGELFF

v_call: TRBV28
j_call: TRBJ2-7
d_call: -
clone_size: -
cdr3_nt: TGTGCCAGCATACCAGCGACCTACGAGAGGCAGTACTTC
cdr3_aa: CASIPATYERQYF

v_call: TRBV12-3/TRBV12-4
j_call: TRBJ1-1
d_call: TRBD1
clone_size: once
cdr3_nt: TGTGCCAGCAGTTTAAACAGGGGGGCTGAAGCTTTCTTT
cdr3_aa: CASSLNRGAEAFF

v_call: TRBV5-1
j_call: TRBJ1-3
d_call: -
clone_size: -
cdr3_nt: TGCGCCAGCAGCCCCGGGACTTCAACTGGAAACACCATATATTTT
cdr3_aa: CASSPGTSTGNTIYF

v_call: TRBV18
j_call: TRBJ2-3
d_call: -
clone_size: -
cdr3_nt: TGTGCCAGCTCACCGACAGGGAGGACAGATACGCAGTATTTT
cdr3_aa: CASSPTGRTDTQYF

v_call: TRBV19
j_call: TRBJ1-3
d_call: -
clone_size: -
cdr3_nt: TGTGCCAGTAGTATCCCGGCAGGGCCGCGGGGAAACACCATATATTTT
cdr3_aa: CASSIPAGPRGNTIYF

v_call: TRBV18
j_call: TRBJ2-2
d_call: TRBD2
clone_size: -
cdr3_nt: TGTGCCAGCTCACCGGGACTAGCGGTAAACACCGGGGAGCTGTTTTTT
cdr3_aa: CASSPGLAVNTGELFF

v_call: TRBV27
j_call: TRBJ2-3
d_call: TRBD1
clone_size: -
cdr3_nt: TGTGCCAGCAGTTCCCGACAGGGTTTAGGAGATACGCAGTATTTT
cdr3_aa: CASSSRQGLGDTQYF

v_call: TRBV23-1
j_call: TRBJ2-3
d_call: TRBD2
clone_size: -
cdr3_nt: TGCGCCAGCACCTCAGGGGGACTAGCGATTAGCACAGATACGCAGTATTTT
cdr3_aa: CASTSGGLAISTDTQYF

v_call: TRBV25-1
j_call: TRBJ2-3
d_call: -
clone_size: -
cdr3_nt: TGTGCCAGCAGTGAATATGGGGGGGCGCTGAGTATAGATACGCAGTATTTT
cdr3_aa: CASSEYGGALSIDTQYF

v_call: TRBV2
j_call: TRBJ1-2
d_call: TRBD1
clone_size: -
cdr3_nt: TGTGCCAGCAGTAATGGACAGGGGTCCTACTTC
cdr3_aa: CASSNGQGSYF

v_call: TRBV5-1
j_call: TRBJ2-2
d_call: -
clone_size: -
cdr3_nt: TGCGCCAGCAGCCCAGGGGAACAGTTGGCCGGGGAGCTGTTTTTT
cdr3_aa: CASSPGEQLAGELFF

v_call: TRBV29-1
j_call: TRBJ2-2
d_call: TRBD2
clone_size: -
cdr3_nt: TGCAGCGTTGGGCTTCCAATTATTCTAGCGGGAACGGTCGGGGAGCTGTTTTTT
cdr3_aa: CSVGLPIILAGTVGELFF

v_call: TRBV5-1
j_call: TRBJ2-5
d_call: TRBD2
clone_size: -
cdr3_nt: TGCGCCAGCAGCTTGGGTGGCGGGAGGGCCTCAGAGACCCAGTACTTC
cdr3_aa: CASSLGGGRASETQYF

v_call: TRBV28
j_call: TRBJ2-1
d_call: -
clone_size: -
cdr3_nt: TGTGCCAGCAATACAATTTACGGGTCCTACAATGAGCAGTTCTTC
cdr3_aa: CASNTIYGSYNEQFF

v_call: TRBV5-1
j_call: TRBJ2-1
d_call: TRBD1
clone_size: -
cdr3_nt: TGCGCCAGCAGCTTGGCCCTCGGGACAGGGACCTACAATGAGCAGTTCTTC
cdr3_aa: CASSLALGTGTYNEQFF

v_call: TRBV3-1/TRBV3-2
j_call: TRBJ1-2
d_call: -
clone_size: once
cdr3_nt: TGTGCCAGCAGCCAAAGGCAGGCCCAGAGCTACACCTTC
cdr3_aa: CASSQRQAQSYTF

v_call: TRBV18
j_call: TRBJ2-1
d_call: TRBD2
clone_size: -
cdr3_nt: TGTGCCAGCTCACCCGGACTAGCGGGAGGGAATGAGCAGTTCTTC
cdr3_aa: CASSPGLAGGNEQFF

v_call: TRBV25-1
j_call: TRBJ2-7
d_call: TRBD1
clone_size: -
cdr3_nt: TGTGCCAGCAGTACGCAATCGGGACAGGGTTATAACGAGCAGTACTTC
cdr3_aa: CASSTQSGQGYNEQYF

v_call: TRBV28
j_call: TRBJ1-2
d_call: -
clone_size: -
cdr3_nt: TGTGCCAGCAAAGCCCCCGGGGAGAACTATGGCTACACCTTC
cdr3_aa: CASKAPGENYGYTF

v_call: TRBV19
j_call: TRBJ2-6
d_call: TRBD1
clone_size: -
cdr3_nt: TGTGCCAGTAGTAGGGACAGGGTTGAGCCTGGGGCCAACGTCCTGACTTTC
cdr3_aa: CASSRDRVEPGANVLTF

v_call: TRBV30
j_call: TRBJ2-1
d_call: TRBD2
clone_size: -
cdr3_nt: TGTGCCTGGGACCCGGATCCCCTAGCGGGAGGGAGTAATGAGCAGTTCTTC
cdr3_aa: CAWDPDPLAGGSNEQFF

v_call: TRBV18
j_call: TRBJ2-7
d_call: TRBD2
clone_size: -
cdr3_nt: TGTGCCAGCTCCACGACTAGCGGAGGGATCGAGCAGTACTTC
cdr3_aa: CASSTTSGGIEQYF

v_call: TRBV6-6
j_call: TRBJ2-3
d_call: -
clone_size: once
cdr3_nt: TGTGCCAGCAGTCCCCACGCGCACCCAGATACGCAGTATTTT
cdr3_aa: CASSPHAHPDTQYF

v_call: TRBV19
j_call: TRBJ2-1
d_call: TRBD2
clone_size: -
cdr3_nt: TGTGCCAGTAGTATGGGGGAGGGGTACAATGAGCAGTTCTTC
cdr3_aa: CASSMGEGYNEQFF

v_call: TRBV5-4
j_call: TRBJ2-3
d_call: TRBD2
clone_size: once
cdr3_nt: TGTGCCAGCAGCTTGGCTAGCGGGAGGGTGAGCACAGATACGCAGTATTTT
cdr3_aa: CASSLASGRVSTDTQYF

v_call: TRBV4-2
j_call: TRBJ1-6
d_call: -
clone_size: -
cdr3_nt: TGTGCCAGCAGAGAAGGGGGGGCGGATTCACCCCTCCACTTT
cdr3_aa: CASREGGADSPLHF

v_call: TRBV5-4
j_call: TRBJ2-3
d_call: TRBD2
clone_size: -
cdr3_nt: TGTGCCAGCAGCGGAAGTCGAGCGGGGATAGATACGCAGTATTTT
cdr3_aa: CASSGSRAGIDTQYF

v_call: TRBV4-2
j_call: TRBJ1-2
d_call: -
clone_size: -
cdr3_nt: TGTGCCAGCAGCCAAGATGGGGGGACCTATGGCTACACCTTC
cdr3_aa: CASSQDGGTYGYTF

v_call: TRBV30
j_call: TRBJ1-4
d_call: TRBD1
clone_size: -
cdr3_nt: TGTGCCTGGAGCCAGCCAGGGGGTCAAGGAAAACTGTTTTTT
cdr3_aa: CAWSQPGGQGKLFF

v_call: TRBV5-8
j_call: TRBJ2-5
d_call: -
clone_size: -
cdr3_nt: TGTGCCAGCAGCTTGGGGGGGGGACAGGCCCGAGAGACCCAGTACTTC
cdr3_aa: CASSLGGGQARETQYF

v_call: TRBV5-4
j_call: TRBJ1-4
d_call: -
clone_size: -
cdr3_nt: TGTGCCAGCAGCCGGGGTAATGAAAAACTGTTTTTT
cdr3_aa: CASSRGNEKLFF

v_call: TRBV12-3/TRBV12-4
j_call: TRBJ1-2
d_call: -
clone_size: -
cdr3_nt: TGTGCCAGCAACTGGGGAGTCACCGGCTACACCTTC
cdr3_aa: CASNWGVTGYTF